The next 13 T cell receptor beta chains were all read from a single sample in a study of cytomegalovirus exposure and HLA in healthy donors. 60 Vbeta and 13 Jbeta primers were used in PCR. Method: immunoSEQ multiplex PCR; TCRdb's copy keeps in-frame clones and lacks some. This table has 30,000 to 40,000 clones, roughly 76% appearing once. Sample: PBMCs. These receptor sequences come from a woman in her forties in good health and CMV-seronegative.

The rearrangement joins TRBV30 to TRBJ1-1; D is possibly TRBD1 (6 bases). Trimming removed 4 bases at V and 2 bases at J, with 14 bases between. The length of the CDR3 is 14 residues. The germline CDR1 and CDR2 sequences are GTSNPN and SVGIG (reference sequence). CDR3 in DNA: TGTGCCTGGACTTGGGACACCCTAAACACTGAAGCTTTCTTT. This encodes CAWTWDTLNTEAFF.

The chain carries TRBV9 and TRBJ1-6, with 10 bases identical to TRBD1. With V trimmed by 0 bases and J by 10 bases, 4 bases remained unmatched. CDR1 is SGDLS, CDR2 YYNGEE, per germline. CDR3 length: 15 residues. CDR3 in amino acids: CASSVGDRGLSPLHF. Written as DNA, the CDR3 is TGTGCCAGCAGCGTAGGGGACAGGGGATTATCACCCCTCCACTTT.

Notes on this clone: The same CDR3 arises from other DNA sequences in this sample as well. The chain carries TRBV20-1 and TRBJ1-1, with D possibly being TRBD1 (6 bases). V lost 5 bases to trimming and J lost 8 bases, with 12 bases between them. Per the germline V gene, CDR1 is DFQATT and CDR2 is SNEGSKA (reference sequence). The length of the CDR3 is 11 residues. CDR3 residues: CSASQGIEAFF. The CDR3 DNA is TGCAGTGCTTCGCAGGGGATCGAAGCTTTCTTT.

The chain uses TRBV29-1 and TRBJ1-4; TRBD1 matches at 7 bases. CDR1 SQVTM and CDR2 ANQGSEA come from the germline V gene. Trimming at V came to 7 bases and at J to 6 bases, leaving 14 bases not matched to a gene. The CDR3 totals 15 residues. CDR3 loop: CSAASAPGQYEKLFF. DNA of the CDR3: TGCAGCGCGGCCAGTGCCCCGGGACAGTATGAAAAACTGTTTTTT.

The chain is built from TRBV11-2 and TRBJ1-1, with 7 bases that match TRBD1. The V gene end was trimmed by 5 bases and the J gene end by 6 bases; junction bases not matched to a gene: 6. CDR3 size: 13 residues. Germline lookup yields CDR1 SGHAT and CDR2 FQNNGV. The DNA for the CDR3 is TGTGCCAGCAGCCTCGCACAGGGGTCTGAAGCTTTCTTT. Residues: CASSLAQGSEAFF.

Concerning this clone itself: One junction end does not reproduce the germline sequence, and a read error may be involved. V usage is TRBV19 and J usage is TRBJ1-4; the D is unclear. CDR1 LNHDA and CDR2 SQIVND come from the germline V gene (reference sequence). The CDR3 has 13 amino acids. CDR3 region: CASRYPESEKLFF. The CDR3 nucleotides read TGTGCGAGTAGGTACCCGGAGAGTGAAAAACTGTTTTTT.

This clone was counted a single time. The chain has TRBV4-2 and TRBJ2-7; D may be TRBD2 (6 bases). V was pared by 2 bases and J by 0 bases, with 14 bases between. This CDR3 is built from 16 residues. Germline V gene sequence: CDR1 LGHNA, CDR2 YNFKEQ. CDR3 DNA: TGTGCCAGCAGCCAACTTGCTAGCGAACCCTCCTACGAGCAGTACTTC. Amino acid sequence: CASSQLASEPSYEQYF.

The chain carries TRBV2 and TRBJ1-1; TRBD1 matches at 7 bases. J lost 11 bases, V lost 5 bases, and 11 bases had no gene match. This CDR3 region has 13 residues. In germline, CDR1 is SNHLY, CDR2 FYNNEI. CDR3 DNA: TGTGCCAGCAGTACACAGGGGTACGGCCGGGCTTTCTTT. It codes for CASSTQGYGRAFF.

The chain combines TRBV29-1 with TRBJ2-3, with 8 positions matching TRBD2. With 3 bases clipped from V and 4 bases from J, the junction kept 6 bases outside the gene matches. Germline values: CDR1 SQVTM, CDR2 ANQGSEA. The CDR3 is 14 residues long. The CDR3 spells CSVEGLVLPDTQYF. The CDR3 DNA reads TGCAGCGTTGAGGGACTAGTTCTCCCAGATACGCAGTATTTT.

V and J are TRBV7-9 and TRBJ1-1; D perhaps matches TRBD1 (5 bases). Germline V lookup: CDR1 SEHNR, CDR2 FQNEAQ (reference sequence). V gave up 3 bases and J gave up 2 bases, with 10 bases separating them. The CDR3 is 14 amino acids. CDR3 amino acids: CASSFLGPNTEAFF. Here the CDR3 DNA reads TGTGCCAGCAGCTTTCTGGGGCCCAACACTGAAGCTTTCTTT.

The CDR3 nucleotides are TGTGCCAGTAGTCCGCGACCAGGACAGTCCTCTAACTATGGCTACACCTTC. The encoded protein is CASSPRPGQSSNYGYTF. The genes are TRBV19 and TRBJ1-2; possibly TRBD1 for D (6 bases). This CDR3 is 17 amino acids long. The germline V gene has CDR1 LNHDA and CDR2 SQIVND (reference sequence). V lost 5 bases, J lost 0 bases, and 19 bases lay in between. Complete variable domain (other parts from reference TRBV19 and TRBJ1-2): DGGITQSPKYLFRKEGQNVTLSCEQNLNHDAMYWYRQDPGQGLRLIYYSQIVNDFQKGDIAEGYSVSREKKESFPLTVTSAQKNPTAFYLCASSPRPGQSSNYGYTFGSGTRLTVV.

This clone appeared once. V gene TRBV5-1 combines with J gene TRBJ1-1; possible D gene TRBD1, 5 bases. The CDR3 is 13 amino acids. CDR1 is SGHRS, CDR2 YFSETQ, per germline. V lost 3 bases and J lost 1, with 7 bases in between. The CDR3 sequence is CASSSQGNTEAFF. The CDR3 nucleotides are TGCGCCAGCAGCTCCCAGGGGAACACTGAAGCTTTCTTT.

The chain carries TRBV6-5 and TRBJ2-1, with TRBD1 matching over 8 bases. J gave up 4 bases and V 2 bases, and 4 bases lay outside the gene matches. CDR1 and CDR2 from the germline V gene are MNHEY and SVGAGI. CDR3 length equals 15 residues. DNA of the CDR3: TGTGCCAGCAGTTACCCGGACAGGGAATACAATGAGCAGTTCTTC. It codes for CASSYPDREYNEQFF.